A selection of T cell receptor beta chains follows, all from one sample in a study of technical replicates of blood from a handful of donors. Assay used: immunoSEQ multiplex PCR; TCRdb lists only in-frame clones, some missing. The sample lists some 87,000 clones; approximately 91% were seen once. The material sequenced was T cells isolated from PBMCs. The receptors come from a human donor in good health. Both conserved end residues are part of each CDR3. D genes are given only for firm matches. Rows may omit the clone size; those that give it use once, few, many or a size class.

v_call: TRBV30
clone_size: -
j_call: TRBJ1-3
d_call: -
cdr3_aa: CAWSLGPTGNTIYF
cdr3_nt: TGTGCCTGGAGCTTGGGGCCCACTGGAAACACCATATATTTT

v_call: TRBV11-2
clone_size: once
j_call: TRBJ1-2
d_call: -
cdr3_aa: CASSSQGGGYTF
cdr3_nt: TGTGCCAGCAGCTCGCAGGGAGGAGGCTACACCTTC

v_call: TRBV5-1
clone_size: -
j_call: TRBJ1-4
d_call: TRBD1
cdr3_aa: CASSLEAGGLGEKLFF
cdr3_nt: TGCGCCAGCAGCTTGGAGGCAGGGGGCCTTGGTGAAAAACTGTTTTTT

v_call: TRBV5-6
clone_size: -
j_call: TRBJ1-5
d_call: TRBD1
cdr3_aa: CASSRFQGQGVYQPQHF
cdr3_nt: TGTGCCAGCAGCCGATTTCAGGGACAGGGGGTTTATCAGCCCCAGCATTTT

v_call: TRBV19
clone_size: -
j_call: TRBJ2-7
d_call: TRBD2
cdr3_aa: CASSVLAGAGEQYF
cdr3_nt: TGTGCCAGTAGTGTACTAGCGGGAGCGGGAGAGCAGTACTTC

v_call: TRBV14
clone_size: -
j_call: TRBJ1-1
d_call: -
cdr3_aa: CASSPFGAGGTEAFF
cdr3_nt: TGTGCCAGCAGCCCATTTGGGGCCGGGGGCACTGAAGCTTTCTTT

v_call: TRBV9
clone_size: -
j_call: TRBJ2-3
d_call: TRBD2
cdr3_aa: CASSANAGTSGTDTQYF
cdr3_nt: TGTGCCAGCAGCGCTAATGCCGGGACTAGCGGGACAGATACGCAGTATTTT

v_call: TRBV4-3
clone_size: -
j_call: TRBJ1-3
d_call: -
cdr3_aa: CASSQVGNRLGNTIYF
cdr3_nt: TGCGCCAGCAGCCAAGTTGGGAACAGGCTGGGAAACACCATATATTTT

v_call: TRBV19
clone_size: -
j_call: TRBJ2-6
d_call: -
cdr3_aa: CASSMAGSGANVLTF
cdr3_nt: TGTGCCAGTAGTATGGCTGGTTCTGGGGCCAACGTCCTGACTTTC

v_call: TRBV25-1
clone_size: -
j_call: TRBJ2-3
d_call: -
cdr3_aa: CASSVGSEADTQYF
cdr3_nt: TGTGCCAGCAGTGTCGGGTCCGAGGCAGATACGCAGTATTTT

v_call: TRBV15
clone_size: -
j_call: TRBJ2-5
d_call: -
cdr3_aa: CATSRVLAFNQETQYF
cdr3_nt: TGTGCCACCAGCAGAGTGCTGGCTTTCAACCAAGAGACCCAGTACTTC

v_call: TRBV5-6
clone_size: -
j_call: TRBJ2-3
d_call: -
cdr3_aa: CASSLSGDTQYF
cdr3_nt: TGTGCCAGCAGCTTGTCAGGAGATACGCAGTATTTT

v_call: TRBV5-4
clone_size: -
j_call: TRBJ2-5
d_call: -
cdr3_aa: CASSGGTDQETQYF
cdr3_nt: TGTGCCAGCAGCGGCGGGACCGATCAAGAGACCCAGTACTTC

v_call: TRBV7-9
clone_size: -
j_call: TRBJ1-2
d_call: -
cdr3_aa: CASSSPGNYGYTF
cdr3_nt: TGTGCCAGCAGCTCCCCCGGGAACTATGGCTACACCTTC

v_call: TRBV5-4
clone_size: -
j_call: TRBJ2-3
d_call: -
cdr3_aa: CASSWGTSTDTQYF
cdr3_nt: TGTGCCAGCAGCTGGGGGACTAGCACAGATACGCAGTATTTT

v_call: TRBV4-2
clone_size: -
j_call: TRBJ2-2
d_call: -
cdr3_aa: CASSQDISFSGELFF
cdr3_nt: TGTGCCAGCAGCCAAGATATTAGCTTTTCCGGGGAGCTGTTTTTT

v_call: TRBV2
clone_size: -
j_call: TRBJ2-7
d_call: -
cdr3_aa: CASSEGTGPDF
cdr3_nt: TGTGCCAGCAGTGAGGGAACAGGGCCGGACTTC

v_call: TRBV5-4
clone_size: -
j_call: TRBJ2-2
d_call: TRBD1
cdr3_aa: CASSLSYRGNTGELFF
cdr3_nt: TGTGCCAGCAGCCTTTCTTACAGGGGCAACACCGGGGAGCTGTTTTTT

v_call: TRBV6-5
clone_size: -
j_call: TRBJ2-1
d_call: TRBD1
cdr3_aa: CASSPGTGGLNEQFF
cdr3_nt: TGTGCCAGCAGCCCCGGGACAGGGGGTCTCAATGAGCAGTTCTTC

v_call: TRBV19
clone_size: -
j_call: TRBJ1-4
d_call: -
cdr3_aa: CASGTGGNDGEKLFF
cdr3_nt: TGTGCCAGTGGGACGGGGGGCAATGATGGTGAAAAACTGTTTTTT

v_call: TRBV28
clone_size: -
j_call: TRBJ1-5
d_call: -
cdr3_aa: CASSYTQPQHF
cdr3_nt: TGTGCCAGCAGTTACACTCAGCCCCAGCATTTT

v_call: TRBV7-6
clone_size: -
j_call: TRBJ2-7
d_call: TRBD2
cdr3_aa: CASSLGSGAIYEQYF
cdr3_nt: TGTGCCAGCAGCTTAGGGAGCGGGGCTATTTACGAGCAGTACTTC

v_call: TRBV28
clone_size: once
j_call: TRBJ2-3
d_call: TRBD2
cdr3_aa: CASSLYTSGTSVQYF
cdr3_nt: TGTGCCAGCAGTTTATATACTAGCGGGACCTCCGTTCAGTATTTT

v_call: TRBV2
clone_size: -
j_call: TRBJ1-5
d_call: TRBD1
cdr3_aa: CASRGQANQPQHF
cdr3_nt: TGTGCCAGCCGCGGACAGGCGAATCAGCCCCAGCATTTT

v_call: TRBV7-8
clone_size: -
j_call: TRBJ1-4
d_call: TRBD1
cdr3_aa: CASSRDRDEKLFF
cdr3_nt: TGTGCCAGCAGCCGTGACAGGGACGAAAAACTGTTTTTT